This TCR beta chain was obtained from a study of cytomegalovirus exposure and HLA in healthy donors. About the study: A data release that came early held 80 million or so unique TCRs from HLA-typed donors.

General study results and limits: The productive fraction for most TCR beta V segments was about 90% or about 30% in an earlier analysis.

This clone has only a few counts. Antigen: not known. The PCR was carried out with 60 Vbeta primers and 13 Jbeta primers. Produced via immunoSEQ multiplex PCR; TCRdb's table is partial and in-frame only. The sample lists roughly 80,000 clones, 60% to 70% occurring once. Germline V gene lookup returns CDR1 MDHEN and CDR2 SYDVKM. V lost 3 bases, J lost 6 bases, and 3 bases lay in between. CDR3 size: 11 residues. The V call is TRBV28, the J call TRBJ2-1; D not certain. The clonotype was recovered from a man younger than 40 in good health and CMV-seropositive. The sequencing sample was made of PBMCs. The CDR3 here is CASSFSNEQFF. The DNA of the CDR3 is TGTGCCAGCAGTTTCAGCAATGAGCAGTTCTTC.